In its sample, the clone carrying this T cell receptor beta chain was seen a few times. These data belong to a study of beta chain features in type 1 diabetes. Study-wide background: Patients did not differ from healthy donors in age, gender or cell yield.

The sequenced template was cDNA made from the entire isolated RNA. The table came from immunoSEQ multiplex PCR; TCRdb's copy has only in-frame clones and leaves some out. The sample holds under 900,000 clones, about 17% seen once. Per the germline V gene, CDR1 is MDHEN and CDR2 is SYDVKM. The CDR3 is 13 amino acids. V lost 8 bases, J lost 5 bases, and 15 bases lay in between. The clonotype comes from a woman aged 18-30 years in good health. The chain couples TRBV28 to TRBJ1-1, with D perhaps matching TRBD1 (6 bases). Sequencing was performed on naive CD4+ T cells from blood. The CDR3 nucleotides read TGTGCCAGCCAGGGGCCGGGGTTTACTGAAGCTTTCTTT. It yields the protein CASQGPGFTEAFF. Full variable domain (rest looked up from reference TRBV28 and TRBJ1-1): DVKVTQSSRYLVKRTGEKVFLECVQDMDHENMFWYRQDPGLGLRLIYFSYDVKMKEKGDIPEGYSVSREKKERFSLILESASTNQTSMYLCASQGPGFTEAFFGQGTRLTVV.